The entry below gives a single T cell receptor beta chain sequence along with its context. Its specificity is not known. Per the germline V gene, CDR1 is KGHSH and CDR2 is LQKENI. The V gene lost 2 bases and the J gene lost 0 bases, with 11 bases spanning the gap. There are 16 residues in the CDR3. This sample was included in a study of cytomegalovirus exposure and HLA in healthy donors. The PCR had 60 Vbeta and 13 Jbeta primers. Method: immunoSEQ multiplex PCR; TCRdb's copy keeps in-frame clones and lacks some. The sample records 150,000 to 200,000 clones, less than 90% being singletons. General study results and limits: The likely origin of a cluster of highly shared sequence variants was a sequencing artifact. A previous analysis found most TCR beta V segments productive roughly 87% or roughly 30% of the time. The study recorded 164 TCR beta chains that were cytomegalovirus-associated.

The clonotype originates from a woman aged 45-59 years in good health and CMV-seropositive. Source material: PBMCs. The V gene is TRBV18, the J gene TRBJ1-3, with D perhaps matching TRBD1 (5 bases). The CDR3: CASSPAGSLSGNTIYF. The CDR3 region has the DNA TGTGCCAGCTCACCAGCAGGGTCCCTCTCTGGAAACACCATATATTTT.